A single sample gave rise to the 25 T cell receptor beta chains below, sequenced in a study of T cells in tuberculosis. Using immunoSEQ multiplex PCR, the repertoire was profiled, and TCRdb retains in-frame clones only, with some absent. The data contain 85,000 to 100,000 clones, just over 90% of them seen just once; the ten biggest clones take up around 2%. Thawed, overnight-rested PBMC were stained with GMM-loaded CD1B tetramer, viability dye and anti-CD3, then sorted. CD1B tetramers were loaded with Rhodococcus equi-derived C32 glucose monomycolate. Sequenced sample: CD1b-GMM tetramer-negative cells sorted from PBMCs. The receptor set was obtained from an adult woman with latent tuberculosis.

The chain uses TRBV28 and TRBJ2-7, with 8 bases that match TRBD2. V shed 6 bases and J 4 bases; nucleotides not matched to a gene: 11. Germline lookup yields CDR1 MDHEN and CDR2 SYDVKM. The CDR3 sequence is 15 residues long. The CDR3 DNA sequence: TGTGCCAGCAGCGCGCCTCGGGGGGGACGGTACGAGCAGTACGTC. Translating it yields CASSAPRGGRYEQYV.

The chain uses TRBV5-1 and TRBJ2-4, with D tentatively TRBD1 (5 bases). This CDR3 contains 13 residues. Germline V lookup: CDR1 SGHRS, CDR2 YFSETQ. Trimming removed 4 bases from V and 4 bases from J, with 9 bases in between. CDR3 bases: TGCGCCAGCAGCGAGGCAGGGAAAAACATTCAGTACTTC. As protein: CASSEAGKNIQYF.

The chain couples TRBV19 to TRBJ2-2; 8 bases map to TRBD1. Germline CDR1 is LNHDA and CDR2 is SQIVND (reference sequence). This CDR3 contains 15 residues. V lost 4 bases, J lost 5 bases, and 6 bases stayed unmatched. CDR3 protein: CASSSGQGTTGELFF. In nucleotides, the CDR3 is TGTGCCAGTAGTAGTGGACAGGGAACGACCGGGGAGCTGTTTTTT.

The chain recombines TRBV5-4 with TRBJ2-2; D is perhaps TRBD1 (7 bases). V lost 1 base and J 7 bases, leaving 11 bases between the germline ends. Germline CDR1 reads SGHNT; CDR2 reads YYREEE (reference sequence). This CDR3 region has 14 residues. The CDR3 loop is CASSLPGGNGELFF. CDR3 bases: TGTGCCAGCAGCTTGCCAGGGGGGAACGGGGAGCTGTTTTTT.

In its sample, this clone was seen a few times. In DNA form, the CDR3 reads TGTGCCTGGAGAAACGGACTCTCTGGAAACACCATATATTTT. Amino acid sequence: CAWRNGLSGNTIYF. The V and J genes are TRBV30 and TRBJ1-3; D is unclear. The CDR3 has 14 amino acids. Germline CDR1 GTSNPN, CDR2 SVGIG (reference sequence). Trimming took 3 bases from V and 0 from J, leaving 9 bases between them.

The chain's CDR3 is CASSPRTRDTDTQYF. The CDR3 coding sequence is TGTGCCAGCTCACCCCGGACTAGAGACACAGATACGCAGTATTTT. The chain couples TRBV18 to TRBJ2-3, with TRBD2 matching 7 bases. This CDR3 spans 15 amino acids. J lost 2 bases, V lost 3 bases, and 5 bases had no gene match. In germline, CDR1 is KGHSH, CDR2 LQKENI.

J is TRBJ2-1 and V is TRBV7-6, with 13 bases identical to TRBD2. Germline CDR1 and CDR2: SGHVS and FNYEAQ. The CDR3 length is 16 residues. J gave up 7 bases and V 5 bases, and 8 bases lay outside the gene matches. CDR3 nucleotide sequence: TGTGCCAGCAGCCCCCGGACTAGCGGGGGAAGGAATGAGCAGTTCTTC. Its translation is CASSPRTSGGRNEQFF.

The chain uses TRBV27 and TRBJ1-6; a possible D gene is TRBD1 (5 bases). The germline V and J ends were trimmed by 7 bases and 10 bases, with 14 bases remaining between them. Per germline, CDR1 MNHEY and CDR2 SMNVEV (reference sequence). The CDR3 spans 13 residues. Here the CDR3 reads CASMSAGGSPLHF. CDR3 sequence (DNA): TGTGCCAGCATGAGCGCGGGGGGATCACCCCTCCACTTT.

The V gene is TRBV6-5, the J gene TRBJ1-5, with a possible D match to TRBD1 (6 bases). Trimming left V 5 bases short and J 7 bases short, with 12 bases between. The CDR3 consists of 13 residues. CDR1 and CDR2 (germline): MNHEY, SVGAGI. The CDR3 DNA reads as TGTGCCAGCAGTGAATCAGGGGTGCAGCCCCAGCATTTT. It translates to CASSESGVQPQHF.

This rearrangement joins TRBV11-2 to TRBJ2-1; 8 bases match TRBD1. The CDR3 covers 15 residues. J lost 6 bases, V lost 5 bases, and 9 bases had no gene match. CDR1 and CDR2 (germline): SGHAT, FQNNGV. CDR3 in DNA: TGTGCCAGCAGCCCCAGGACAGGGTTGGGCAATGAGCAGTTCTTC. Protein: CASSPRTGLGNEQFF. The variable domain in full, completed from reference TRBV11-2 and TRBJ2-1, reads EAGVAQSPRYKIIEKRQSVAFWCNPISGHATLYWYQQILGQGPKLLIQFQNNGVVDDSQLPKDRFSAERLKGVDSTLKIQPAKLEDSAVYLCASSPRTGLGNEQFFGPGTRLTVL.

The table lists this clone with a count of one. V gene TRBV29-1 combines with J gene TRBJ2-1; 13 bases fit TRBD2. The length of the CDR3 is 15 residues. Germline-derived CDR1 and CDR2 are SQVTM and ANQGSEA. The V and J ends lost 7 bases and 6 bases, in that order; junction bases with no gene match: 9. The CDR3 DNA reads as TGCAGCGCTGTCCGACTAGCGGGGGGATTCAATGAGCAGTTCTTC. Its protein product is CSAVRLAGGFNEQFF.

This chain joins TRBV6-1 and TRBJ2-5, with 7 bases lining up with TRBD2. The CDR3 is made up of 15 amino acids. The trim removed 6 bases at V and 2 bases at J, leaving 9 bases unmatched. The germline gives CDR1 MNHNS, CDR2 SASEGT. The DNA for the CDR3 is TGTGCCAGCAGGGGGGGGGTAGCCCGTCAAGAGACCCAGTACTTC. Its protein product is CASRGGVARQETQYF.

This clone has a single count. V gene TRBV19 combines with J gene TRBJ1-2, with 7 bases that match TRBD1. J was trimmed by 3 bases and V by 7 bases; bases with no gene match: 8. This CDR3 has 14 residues. The germline V gene has CDR1 LNHDA and CDR2 SQIVND (reference sequence). The CDR3 DNA reads as TGTGCCAGTAATGCAGGGGACAGCTACTATGGCTACACCTTC. It yields the protein CASNAGDSYYGYTF.

V gene TRBV10-3 combines with J gene TRBJ2-1, with 10 bases fitting TRBD2. This CDR3 spans 17 amino acids. Trimming took 10 bases from V and 0 from J; bases not matched to a gene: 12. Germline V gene lookup returns CDR1 ENHRY and CDR2 SYGVKD. Here the CDR3 DNA reads TGTGCCAACCGGAGGAAGCGGGGGGGCCTCTCCTACAATGAGCAGTTCTTC. Protein product: CANRRKRGGLSYNEQFF.

The V and J genes are TRBV27 and TRBJ2-1; D is possibly TRBD2 (7 bases). Germline V gene lookup returns CDR1 MNHEY and CDR2 SMNVEV (reference sequence). The CDR3 sequence is 14 residues long. V was pared by 3 bases and J by 7 bases, with 13 bases between. The CDR3 bases are TGTGCCAGCAGTTTGGGGGGGGGCGCAAATGAGCAGTTCTTC. It specifies CASSLGGGANEQFF.

The gene calls are TRBV19 and TRBJ2-4, with D possibly TRBD2 on 6 matching bases. Trimming took off 1 base at V and 12 bases at J, with 13 bases between the two ends. Germline V gene lookup returns CDR1 LNHDA and CDR2 SQIVND (reference sequence). This CDR3 spans 13 amino acids. CDR3 protein: CASSIGGEKNQYF. CDR3 DNA sequence: TGTGCCAGTAGTATAGGGGGGGAGAAGAATCAGTACTTC.

The J gene is TRBJ1-1, the V gene TRBV7-9; D is undetermined. The CDR3 spans 12 residues. V was trimmed by 7 bases and J by 4 bases, leaving 10 bases between them. The V gene's germline CDR1 is SEHNR and CDR2 FQNEAQ (reference sequence). The CDR3 bases are TGTGCCAGCACCCGAGGGAGCACTGAAGCTTTCTTT. Translation: CASTRGSTEAFF.

This clone came up once. V gene TRBV15 combines with J gene TRBJ1-6, with no clear D. This CDR3 region has 16 residues. V gave up 3 bases and J gave up 7 bases, with 16 bases separating them. Germline V gene data show CDR1 as LNHNV and CDR2 as YYDKDF (reference sequence). CDR3 nucleotide sequence: TGTGCCACCAGCAGTGATATCCGGGGAATAAATTCACCCCTCCACTTT. Protein product: CATSSDIRGINSPLHF. The variable domain in full, with the rest retrieved from reference TRBV15 and TRBJ1-6, is DAMVIQNPRYQVTQFGKPVTLSCSQTLNHNVMYWYQQKSSQAPKLLFHYYDKDFNNEADTPDNFQSRRPNTSFCFLDIRSPGLGDTAMYLCATSSDIRGINSPLHFGNGTRLTVT.

The genes are TRBV6-1 and TRBJ1-6; D gene uncertain. CDR3 size: 18 residues. Deletions cut 1 base from V and 0 bases from J, with 13 bases between. Germline V CDR1 and CDR2: MNHNS, SASEGT. This CDR3 is CASSEGRALSSYNSPLHF. The CDR3 DNA follows: TGTGCCAGCAGTGAAGGGAGGGCTCTCAGCTCCTATAATTCACCCCTCCACTTT.

The CDR3 spells CASKEQGAPEAFF. CDR3 sequence (DNA): TGTGCCAGCAAAGAACAGGGGGCGCCTGAAGCTTTCTTT. The rearrangement links TRBV28 to TRBJ1-1; 9 bases match TRBD1. V shed 7 bases and J 6 bases; nucleotides not matched to a gene: 6. Germline lookup yields CDR1 MDHEN and CDR2 SYDVKM. The CDR3 contains 13 residues.

J is TRBJ2-7 and V is TRBV7-8; D perhaps matches TRBD2 (6 bases). Germline V CDR1 and CDR2: SGHVS, FQNEAQ. Trimming removed 8 bases at V and 7 bases at J, with 18 bases between. The CDR3 covers 13 residues. The CDR3 protein is CASSLGGFGEQYV. CDR3 DNA: TGTGCCAGCTCTCTAGGAGGGTTCGGGGAGCAGTACGTC.

J is TRBJ1-5 and V is TRBV19; D is unclear. This CDR3 comprises 15 residues. CDR1 is LNHDA, CDR2 SQIVND, per germline (reference sequence). The ends were cut back, 7 bases at V and 2 bases at J, with 15 bases in the middle. As DNA, the CDR3 is TGTGCCAGTATCCAGACGGGAACGGGCAATCAGCCCCAGCATTTT. As protein: CASIQTGTGNQPQHF.

V gene TRBV6-1 combines with J gene TRBJ2-7; D gene ambiguous. CDR1 is MNHNS, CDR2 SASEGT, per germline. This CDR3 is 13 amino acids long. The ends were cut back, 6 bases at V and 2 bases at J, with 11 bases in the middle. The DNA of the CDR3 is TGTGCCAGCAGAACAGCTGCCGCCTACGAGCAGTACGTC. Protein product: CASRTAAAYEQYV.

The gene calls are TRBV14 and TRBJ2-2; no reliable D call. CDR1 and CDR2 from the germline V gene are SGHDN and FVKESK. The V end lost 7 bases, the J end lost 4 bases, and 16 bases lay between the germline ends. CDR3 length: 15 residues. CDR3 in amino acids: CASTISNQPTGELFF. The CDR3 DNA reads TGTGCCAGCACCATTAGTAACCAACCCACCGGGGAGCTGTTTTTT.

This sequence joins TRBV7-2 and TRBJ1-2; D unclear. CDR1 SGHTA and CDR2 FQGNSA come from the germline V gene. The V end lost 4 bases, the J end lost 2 bases, and 17 bases lay between the germline ends. The CDR3 contains 16 residues. CDR3 protein: CASSSDAGAGNYGYTF. The CDR3 nucleotides are TGTGCCAGCAGCTCGGACGCGGGCGCAGGAAACTATGGCTACACCTTC.